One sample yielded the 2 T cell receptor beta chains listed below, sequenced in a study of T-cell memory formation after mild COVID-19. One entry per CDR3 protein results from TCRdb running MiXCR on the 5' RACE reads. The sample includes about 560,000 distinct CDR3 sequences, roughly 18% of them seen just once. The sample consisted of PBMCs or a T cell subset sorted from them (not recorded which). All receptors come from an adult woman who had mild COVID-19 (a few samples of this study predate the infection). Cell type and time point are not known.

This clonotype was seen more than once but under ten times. The CDR3 region has the DNA TGCGCCAGCAGCCCAGGACTAGCGGGAGTGGGATCCTACGAGCAGTACTTC. It is translated as CASSPGLAGVGSYEQYF. The rearrangement uses TRBV5-1 and TRBJ2-7, with 13 bases fitting TRBD2. Germline CDR1 is SGHRS and CDR2 is YFSETQ. The CDR3 has 17 residues. The V segment lost 4 bases and the J segment 1 base; nucleotides outside the gene matches: 8.

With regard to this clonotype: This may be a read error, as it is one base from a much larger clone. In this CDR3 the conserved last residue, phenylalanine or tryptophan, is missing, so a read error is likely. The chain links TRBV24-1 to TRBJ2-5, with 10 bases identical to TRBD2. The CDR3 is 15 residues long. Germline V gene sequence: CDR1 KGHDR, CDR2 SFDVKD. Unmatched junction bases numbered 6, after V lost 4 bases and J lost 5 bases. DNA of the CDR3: TGTGCCACCAGTGAGAGCGGGAGGGATGAGGAGACCCAGTACTTA. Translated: CATSESGRDEETQYL.